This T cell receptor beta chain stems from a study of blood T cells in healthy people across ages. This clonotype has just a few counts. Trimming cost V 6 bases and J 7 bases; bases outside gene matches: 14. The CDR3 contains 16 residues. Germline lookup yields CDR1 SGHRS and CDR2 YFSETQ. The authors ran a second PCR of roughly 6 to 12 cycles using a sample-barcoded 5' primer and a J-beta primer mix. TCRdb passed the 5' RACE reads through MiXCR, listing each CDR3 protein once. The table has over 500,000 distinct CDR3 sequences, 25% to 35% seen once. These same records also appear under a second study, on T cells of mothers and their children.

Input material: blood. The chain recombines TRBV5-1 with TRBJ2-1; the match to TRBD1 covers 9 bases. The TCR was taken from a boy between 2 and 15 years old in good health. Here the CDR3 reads CASNRGLGLESNEQFF. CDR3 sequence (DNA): TGCGCCAGCAACAGGGGGCTTGGACTAGAATCAAATGAGCAGTTCTTC.